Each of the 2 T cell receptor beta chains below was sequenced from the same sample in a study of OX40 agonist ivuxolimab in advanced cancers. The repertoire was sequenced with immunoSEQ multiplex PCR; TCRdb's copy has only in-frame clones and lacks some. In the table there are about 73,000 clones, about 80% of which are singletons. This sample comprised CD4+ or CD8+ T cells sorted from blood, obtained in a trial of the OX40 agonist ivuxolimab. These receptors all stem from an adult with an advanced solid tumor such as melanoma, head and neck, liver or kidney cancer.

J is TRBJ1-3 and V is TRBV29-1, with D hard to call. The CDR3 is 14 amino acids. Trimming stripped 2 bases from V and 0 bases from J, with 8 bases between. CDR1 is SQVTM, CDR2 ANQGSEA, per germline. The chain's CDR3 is CSVELQNSGNTIYF. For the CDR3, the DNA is TGCAGCGTTGAACTACAGAACTCTGGAAACACCATATATTTT.

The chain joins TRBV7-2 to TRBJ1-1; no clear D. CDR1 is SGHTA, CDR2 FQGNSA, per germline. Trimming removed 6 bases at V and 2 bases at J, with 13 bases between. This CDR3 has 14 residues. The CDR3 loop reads CASSYNWVNTEAFF. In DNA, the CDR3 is TGTGCCAGCAGTTATAACTGGGTAAACACTGAAGCTTTCTTT.